This entry concerns a single T cell receptor (beta chain). This clone's antigen is unknown. Its CDR3 holds 15 amino acids, cysteine through phenylalanine. The nucleotide record is missing. Based on the germline V gene, the CDR1 and CDR2 sequences are SNHLY and FYNNEI. The method was 5' RACE. Preparation of each TCR library used around 3.5 ug of total RNA. For each sample, cDNA synthesis with SMARTScribe reverse transcriptase was split into eight separate reactions. Unique molecular identifiers containing a 6-nucleotide sample barcode were introduced through template switching during cDNA synthesis. TCRalpha and TCRbeta cDNA was amplified in two nested PCRs of around 15 and 9 cycles, and bead purification was carried out after each PCR. Before amplification, cDNA was treated with uracil DNA-glycosylase and purified using the QIAquick PCR purification kit. The second PCR was the step at which Illumina TruSeq-compatible adapters and sample-specific barcodes were added. TapeStation and Qubit were used to check library quality and concentration, and 4 to 6 ng of each library was pooled. Sequencing of the pooled libraries was done on an Illumina HiSeq2500 single-index Rapid Run using custom sequencing primers and 2 x 100 bp reads. Per the source publication's procedure: MiGEC version 1.2.6 was used for UMI-based consensus assembly, which corrected PCR and sequencing errors. V(D)J alignment, clonotype assembly and CDR3 extraction were performed with MiXCR version 2.1.1. To normalise gene usage, clonotype sharing and MAIT/NKT TCR abundance, the analysis used the top 1000, 10 000 and 20 000 clonotypes per sample. After downsampling to 27 000 UMIs, diversity was calculated as the inverse Simpson index using the vegan R package. Paired Mann-Whitney U tests on discordant twin pairs were used, with Benjamini-Hochberg multiple-testing correction. The reads, reprocessed by TCRdb, yield one row per CDR3 protein sequence and no DNA. TCRdb's processing, not the study's, gives the V and J calls here. This sample's table contains about 300,000 distinct CDR3 sequences. Of the sample, approximately 5.4% is held by the ten largest clones.

This specimen comes from a study of monozygotic twins with inflammatory bowel disease (dated by TCRdb to between 2018 and 2021). About the study as a whole: The complete study included about 30 monozygotic twin pairs: 19 IBD-discordant Danish pairs and nine German pairs, of which four were IBD-concordant and five were IBD-discordant. Within discordant pairs, disease-associated traits were sought mainly by comparing IBD patients with their genetically identical healthy co-twins. Each individual had, on average, about 151 000 unique TCRalpha sequences and 181 000 unique TCRbeta sequences available for analysis. The paper as a whole reports these results and caveats: Concordant and discordant twins showed no difference in repertoire similarity, possibly because of limited statistical power. Background noise and inter-individual variability may have been introduced into the repertoires by the differing immunosuppressive treatments among patients. IBD patients had lower TCRbeta repertoire diversity, measured by the inverse Simpson index, than their healthy co-twins. The analysis was unable to tell apart different T cell subtypes. IBD patients shared fewer clonotypes with other individuals than healthy twins did, most markedly in patients showing signs of disease activity. The results gave no support for a single strong signal or clonotype linked to IBD.

An approximately 2.3 ml peripheral blood sample was drawn into PAXgene tubes per donor and stored at -80°C. Total RNA was isolated from whole blood with the PAXgene blood miRNA kit on an automated QIAcube, without T cell sorting. Deep TCRalpha and TCRbeta repertoire profiling with unique molecular barcoding was performed on peripheral blood of monozygotic twin pairs concordant or discordant for inflammatory bowel disease. Smoking habits were recorded for all twin pairs, with individuals classified as current, former or never smokers. This receptor was taken from a human donor with ulcerative colitis or Crohn's disease, or a healthy co-twin of an affected twin (not recorded which). The rearrangement combines TRBV2 with TRBJ1-6. Sequenced sample: blood. This receptor carries the CDR3 CASSKQRTYNSPLHF. Reference TRBV2 and TRBJ1-6 genes cover what lies past the CDR3, so the full variable domain is EPEVTQTPSHQVTQMGQEVILRCVPISNHLYFYWYRQILGQKVEFLVSFYNNEISEKSEIFDDQFSVERPDGSNFTLKIRSTKLEDSAMYFCASSKQRTYNSPLHFGNGTRLTVT.